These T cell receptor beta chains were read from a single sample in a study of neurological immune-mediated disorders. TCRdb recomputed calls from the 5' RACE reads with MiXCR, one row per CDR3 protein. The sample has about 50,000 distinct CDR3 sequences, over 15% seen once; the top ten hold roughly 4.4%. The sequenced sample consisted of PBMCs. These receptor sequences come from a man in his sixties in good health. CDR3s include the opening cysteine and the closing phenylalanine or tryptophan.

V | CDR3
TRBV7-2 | CASSLLGSGVGSEQYF
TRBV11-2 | CASSLNGLATDTQYF
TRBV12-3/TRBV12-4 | CASSPGKGATNEKLFF
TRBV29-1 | CSWDVNNEQFF
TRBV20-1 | CSATLPEVIDTQYF
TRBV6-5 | CASGDPIQPQHF
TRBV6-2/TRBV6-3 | CASRPSGNQETQYF
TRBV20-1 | CSARTDFGGYNEQFF
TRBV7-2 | CASSRTVTYEQYF
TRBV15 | CATSARTGNEQFF
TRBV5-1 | CASSLAGGGEVYGYTF
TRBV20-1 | CSASLAGGTGEQYF
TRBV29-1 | CSVVGGTEAFF
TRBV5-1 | CASSRDRGGETQYF
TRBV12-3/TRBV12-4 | CASSRADRVFEQYF
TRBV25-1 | CASNSRVNTEAFF
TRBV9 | CASSVDLGSPETQYF
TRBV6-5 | CASSYYGTNIEKLFF
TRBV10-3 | CAIQVERAGDTQYF
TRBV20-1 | CSAIPGKRVGEQFF
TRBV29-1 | CSVDWRGRADTQYF
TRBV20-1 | CSAGLPTEARGEQYF
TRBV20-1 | CSARDPNVGQYF
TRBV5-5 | CASSWSGGGEKLFF
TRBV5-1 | CASSLEVGGNTGELFF
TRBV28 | CASSFAIDYPQHF
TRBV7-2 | CASSTGQGTDTQYF
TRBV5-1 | CASSLNPRDRSNQPQHF
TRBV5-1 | CASSPRLGTEAFF
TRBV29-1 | CSVRAGRWGNTGELFF
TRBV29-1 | CSATGERASYEQYF
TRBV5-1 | CASSLESPYYNEQFF
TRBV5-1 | CASSLEPRQGGNIQYF
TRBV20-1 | CSALLTATEAFF
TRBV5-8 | CASSLDGTGGTEAFF
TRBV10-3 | CAISINRDYTEAFF
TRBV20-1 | CSARGLSGSDSYNEQFF
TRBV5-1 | CASSSGRGCTF
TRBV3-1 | CASSPLGGAGEKLFF
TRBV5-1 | CASGDFANTGELFF
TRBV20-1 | CSASFTRGELFF
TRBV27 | CASSGQSNQPQHF
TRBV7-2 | CASSLDRQGYEQYF
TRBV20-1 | CSATGVSDTQYF